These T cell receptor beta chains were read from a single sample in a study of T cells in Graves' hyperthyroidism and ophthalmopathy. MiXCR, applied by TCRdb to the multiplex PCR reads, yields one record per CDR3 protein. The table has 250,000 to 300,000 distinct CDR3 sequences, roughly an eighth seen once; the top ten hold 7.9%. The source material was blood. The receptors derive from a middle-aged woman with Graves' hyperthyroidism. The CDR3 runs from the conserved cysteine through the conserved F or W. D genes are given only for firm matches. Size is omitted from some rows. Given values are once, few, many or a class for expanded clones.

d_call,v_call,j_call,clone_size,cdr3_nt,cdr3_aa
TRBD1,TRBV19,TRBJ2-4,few,TGTGCCAGTAGTATAAGGACAGGGGGCCCGAACATTCAGTACTTC,CASSIRTGGPNIQYF
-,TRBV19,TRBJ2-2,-,TGTGCCAGTAGTATAGCAGGACCCCCGAACACCGGGGAGCTGTTTTTT,CASSIAGPPNTGELFF
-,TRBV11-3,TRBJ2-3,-,TGTGCCAGCAGCCCAGCGGTTGGGGGGCCAGATACGCAGTATTTT,CASSPAVGGPDTQYF
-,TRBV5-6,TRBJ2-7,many,TGTGCCAGCAGCTTGCCCTTCAACTCCTACGAGCAGTACTTC,CASSLPFNSYEQYF
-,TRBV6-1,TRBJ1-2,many,TGTGCCAGCAGTTTAATGTCTTTGAACAGGGAGAATGGCTACACCTTC,CASSLMSLNRENGYTF
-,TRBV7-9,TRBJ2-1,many,TGTGCCAGCAGCTTAGTTGGAGACAATGAGCAGTTCTTC,CASSLVGDNEQFF
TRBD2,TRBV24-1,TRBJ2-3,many,TGTGCCACCAGTGACCCCCTAGCGGGAGCGGAGCGTACGCAGTATTTT,CATSDPLAGAERTQYF
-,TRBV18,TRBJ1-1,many,TGTGCCAGCTCAGCCCCATTGGTCGAAGCTTTCTTT,CASSAPLVEAFF
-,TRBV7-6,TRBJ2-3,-,TGTGCCAGCAGCCCGACGTTGGGTATGGATACGCAGTATTTT,CASSPTLGMDTQYF
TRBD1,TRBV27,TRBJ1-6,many,TGTGCCAGCAAGAAAGGGACAGGAGAGAATTCACCCCTCCACTTT,CASKKGTGENSPLHF
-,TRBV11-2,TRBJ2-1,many,TGTGCCAGCAGCTTAATCCGGGGGCGTTACAATGAGCAGTTCTTC,CASSLIRGRYNEQFF
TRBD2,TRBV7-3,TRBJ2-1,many,TGTGCCAGCAGCCGAAGACTAGCGGGAGTGAATGAGCAGTTCTTC,CASSRRLAGVNEQFF
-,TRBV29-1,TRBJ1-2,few,TGCAGCTCCGTAAGCTATAACTATGGCTACACCTTC,CSSVSYNYGYTF
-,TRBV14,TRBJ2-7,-,TGTGCCAGCAGCACAGGGAGGAGGACCCCCTACGAGCAGTACTTC,CASSTGRRTPYEQYF
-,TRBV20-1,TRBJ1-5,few,TGCAGTGCTAGAACGGCAGGGAGTCAGCCCCAGCATTTT,CSARTAGSQPQHF
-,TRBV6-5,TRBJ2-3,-,TGTGCCAGCAGACGGACAGTCCAAAAAGATACGCAGTATTTT,CASRRTVQKDTQYF
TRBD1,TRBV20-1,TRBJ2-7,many,TGCAGTGCTGAGGCGGGACAGGGATTCTACGAGCAGTACTTC,CSAEAGQGFYEQYF
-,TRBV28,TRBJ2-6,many,TGTGCCAGCCCTACCCCCGGGGCCGGGGCCAACGTCCTGACTTTC,CASPTPGAGANVLTF
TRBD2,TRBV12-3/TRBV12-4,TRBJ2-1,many,TGTGCCAGCAGTTATAGAACTACTAGCGGAACCAATGAGCAGTTCTTC,CASSYRTTSGTNEQFF
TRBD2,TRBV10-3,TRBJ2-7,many,TGTGCCATCAGCCACAGCGGGAGGGGCTACGAGCAGTACTTC,CAISHSGRGYEQYF
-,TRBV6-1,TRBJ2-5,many,TGTGCCAGCAGTTACCACTCCGACAGCCAAGAGACCCAGTACTTC,CASSYHSDSQETQYF
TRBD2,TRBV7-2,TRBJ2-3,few,TGTGCCAGCAGCACCCGCCTAGCGGGAGTGGGCACAGATACGCAGTATTTT,CASSTRLAGVGTDTQYF
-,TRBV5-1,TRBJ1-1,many,TGCGCCAGCAGCTTGGATGATCCCCGCCAGGCTTTCTTT,CASSLDDPRQAFF
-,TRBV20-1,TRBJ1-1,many,TGCAGTGCTAGACGACAGGTTATCATGAACACTGAAGCTTTCTTT,CSARRQVIMNTEAFF
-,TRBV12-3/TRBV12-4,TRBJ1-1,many,TGTGCCAGCACCCTAGGGGGAGGCTTGAACACTGAAGCTTTCTTT,CASTLGGGLNTEAFF
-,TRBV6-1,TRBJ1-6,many,TGTGCCAGCAGTGAATCTCGGACGCCTGAGAGGGGTTATTCACCCCTCCACTTT,CASSESRTPERGYSPLHF
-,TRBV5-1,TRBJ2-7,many,TGCGCCAGCAGCTCAGGGGTGGCCTACGAGCAGTACTTC,CASSSGVAYEQYF
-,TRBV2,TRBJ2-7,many,TGTGCCAGCAGTGAACTACAGGGATCGAGTTACGAGCAGTACTTC,CASSELQGSSYEQYF
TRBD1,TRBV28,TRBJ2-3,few,TGTGCCAGCAGCCAGGGACAGGGGAGGGGTACGCAGTATTTT,CASSQGQGRGTQYF
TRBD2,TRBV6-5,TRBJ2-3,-,TGTGCCAGCAGTTCCCCTAGCGGGAGGGATACGCAGTATTTT,CASSSPSGRDTQYF
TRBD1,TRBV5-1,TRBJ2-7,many,TGCGCCAGCAGCCTCAGGGGGAACTCCTACGAGCAGTACTTC,CASSLRGNSYEQYF
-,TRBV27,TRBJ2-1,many,TGTGCCAGCAGTTTCGGTAGCAGTTACTACAATGAGCAGTTCTTC,CASSFGSSYYNEQFF
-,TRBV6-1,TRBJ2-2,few,TGTGCCAGCAGTTTCGACCGGGGAACCGGGGAGCTGTTTTTT,CASSFDRGTGELFF
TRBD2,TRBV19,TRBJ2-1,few,TGTGCCAGTAGCACACTAGCGGGAGTAGGTGAGCAGTTCTTC,CASSTLAGVGEQFF
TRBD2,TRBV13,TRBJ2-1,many,TGTGCCAGCAGCTCCTGGCCGGGACTAGCGGATTCCTACAATGAGCAGTTCTTC,CASSSWPGLADSYNEQFF
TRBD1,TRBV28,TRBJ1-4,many,TGTGCCAGCAGTTCCAGGGGGGGGGTAAAACTGTTTTTT,CASSSRGGVKLFF
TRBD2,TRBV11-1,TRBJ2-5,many,TGTGCCAGCAGCTTAATGACTAGCGCCTCTCAAGAGACCCAGTACTTC,CASSLMTSASQETQYF
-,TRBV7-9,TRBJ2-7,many,TGTGCCAGCAGCTTAGCGGTGGGGACACAGTACGAGCAGTACTTC,CASSLAVGTQYEQYF
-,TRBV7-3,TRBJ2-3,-,TGTGCCAGCAGCTTAAGGGGTGGGCTTTGGTCAGATACGCAGTATTTT,CASSLRGGLWSDTQYF
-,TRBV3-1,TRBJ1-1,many,TGTGCCAGCAGCCACCACAGGGAACCGAACACTGAAGCTTTCTTT,CASSHHREPNTEAFF
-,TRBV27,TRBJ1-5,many,TGTGCCAGCAGTTCTGGGGGCTTGAGCAATCAGCCCCAGCATTTT,CASSSGGLSNQPQHF
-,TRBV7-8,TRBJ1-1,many,TGTGCCAGCAGCTTTGGGGGGTCAGAAGCTTTCTTT,CASSFGGSEAFF
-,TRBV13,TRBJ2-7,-,TGTGTCAGCAGCTTAGGGGGGACCCGCGCTTACGAGCAGTACTTC,CVSSLGGTRAYEQYF
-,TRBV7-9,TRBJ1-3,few,TGTGCCAGCAGCTCCAACAGGGCATCTGGAAACACCATATATTTT,CASSSNRASGNTIYF
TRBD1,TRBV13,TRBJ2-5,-,TGTGCCAGCAGCTTAGGGGGGGCAGGGGGCGTCGAGACCCAGTACTTC,CASSLGGAGGVETQYF
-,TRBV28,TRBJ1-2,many,TGTGCCATTTTACCGGGACGTCAAAACTATGGCTACACCTTC,CAILPGRQNYGYTF
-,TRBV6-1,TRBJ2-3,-,TGTGCCAGTCGCGGACCCTTGAAGGGGACGCAGTATTTT,CASRGPLKGTQYF
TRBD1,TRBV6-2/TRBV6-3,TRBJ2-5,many,TGTGCCAGCAGTTACCTAACAGGGGGCCTAAAAGAGACCCAGTACTTC,CASSYLTGGLKETQYF